This is a list of T cell receptor beta chains from one sample in a study of healthy donors' naive CD4 and CD8 T cells. Each CDR3 protein gets one entry after TCRdb re-called the reads with MiXCR. Counted here are roughly 200,000 distinct CDR3 sequences, around 74% occurring once; the ten biggest clones make up 2% to 2.5%. The sample comprised naive CD4+ and CD8+ T cells sorted from blood, pooled from several donors. The receptor set was obtained from a pool of human donors in good health; the sample pools cells from several healthy donors. Each CDR3 is given with its conserved first and last residue. D genes are given only for firm matches. Where a row states a size, it is once, few, many or the class of an expanded clone; other rows omit it.

j_call clone_size v_call d_call cdr3_nt cdr3_aa
TRBJ1-2 - TRBV5-1 - TGCGCCAGCAGCCCGTCCCGTACAGGGCCATCACCGATTTATGGCTACACCTTC CASSPSRTGPSPIYGYTF
TRBJ1-2 - TRBV6-5 - TGTGCCAGCAGTGAGGGAGGGGGAAGAGGCTACACCTTC CASSEGGGRGYTF
TRBJ2-1 few TRBV29-1 TRBD1 TGCAGCGTGCTAGGAGACAGGGATTCCTACAATGAGCAGTTCTTC CSVLGDRDSYNEQFF
TRBJ2-7 once TRBV5-5 - TGTGCCAGCAGCTTGGAGGACGAGCAGTACTTC CASSLEDEQYF
TRBJ1-1 once TRBV6-5 TRBD1 TGTGCCAGCAGAATGACAGGGGGCACTGAAGCTTTCTTT CASRMTGGTEAFF
TRBJ1-1 few TRBV29-1 - TGCAGCGTTTTCGGGACGGTCAACACTGAAGCTTTCTTT CSVFGTVNTEAFF
TRBJ1-2 - TRBV10-3 - TGTGCCATCAGTGAATACTCAGCTAACTATGGCTACACCTTC CAISEYSANYGYTF
TRBJ1-2 - TRBV6-5 - TGTGCCAGCAGTTACGACAGTCAGTATGGCTACACCTTC CASSYDSQYGYTF
TRBJ1-2 - TRBV19 TRBD1 TGTGCCAGTAGAACAGACAGGGGTGGCTACACCTTC CASRTDRGGYTF
TRBJ1-1 - TRBV29-1 - TGCAGCGTGACTTCAGTGGAAAAGAACACTGAAGCTTTCTTT CSVTSVEKNTEAFF
TRBJ2-3 - TRBV24-1 - TGTGCCACCAGTGATTTTCCAAGACAGAAGAGCACAGATACGCAGTATTTT CATSDFPRQKSTDTQYF
TRBJ1-2 - TRBV29-1 TRBD1 TGCAGCGAGGGACAGAACTATGGCTACACCTTC CSEGQNYGYTF